A selection of T cell receptor beta chains follows, all from one sample in a study of blood T cell repertoires in COVID-19. The protocol was immunoSEQ multiplex PCR, while the TCRdb copy is restricted to in-frame clones and leaves out a portion. The repertoire holds 95,000 to 120,000 clones, with over 75% as singletons. The material sequenced was peripheral blood. The receptor source for this set is a woman aged 70-85 years who had recovered from COVID-19. Each CDR3 is given with its conserved first and last residue. The order of the fields is J gene, V gene, clone size, D gene, CDR3 DNA, CDR3 protein. D genes are given only for firm matches. A clone size is listed for some rows: how often the clone was seen (once, few, many), or a class if it is expanded.

TRBJ2-7	TRBV28	once	NA	TGTGCCAGCAGTTACCTTAGCGGAGGGACCTACGAGCAGTACTTC	CASSYLSGGTYEQYF
TRBJ2-7	TRBV5-8	few	TRBD1	TGTGCCAGCAGCTTGGTCGGGACAGGGGACTACGAGCAGTACTTC	CASSLVGTGDYEQYF
TRBJ2-2	TRBV6-4	NA	TRBD2	TGTGCCAGGTGCGGGAGCGGGGAGCTGTTTTTT	CARCGSGELFF
TRBJ1-1	TRBV5-6	NA	NA	TGTGCCAGCAGCTCGACAGGCCTCGGGAACACTGAAGCTTTCTTT	CASSSTGLGNTEAFF
TRBJ2-3	TRBV3-1/TRBV3-2	once	NA	TGTGCCAGCAGCCACGTCGGTGCTGGCACAGATACGCAGTATTTT	CASSHVGAGTDTQYF
TRBJ2-7	TRBV19	NA	NA	TGTGCCAGTAGTATCGGGGTTCCGGCCCTTACTCAGAACTACGAGCAGTACTTC	CASSIGVPALTQNYEQYF
TRBJ2-2	TRBV7-8	NA	TRBD2	TGTGCCAGCAGACGTCCTAGCGGGGGCCTGAACACCGGGGAGCTGTTTTTT	CASRRPSGGLNTGELFF
TRBJ2-3	TRBV6-6	NA	TRBD2	TGTGCCAGCAGTTACTCGGGGGGGGACACAGATACGCAGTATTTT	CASSYSGGDTDTQYF
TRBJ1-6	TRBV7-2	NA	TRBD1	TGTGCCAGCAGCTCCCGGGACAGTCATAATTCACCCCTCCACTTT	CASSSRDSHNSPLHF
TRBJ1-3	TRBV3-1/TRBV3-2	NA	NA	TGTGCCAGCAGCCCCGAGACACGTTCAGGAAACACCATATATTTT	CASSPETRSGNTIYF
TRBJ2-7	TRBV11-2	NA	TRBD2	TGTGCCAGCAGCTTAAGGGGTAGCGGGAACTACGAGCAGTACTTC	CASSLRGSGNYEQYF
TRBJ1-1	TRBV6-2/TRBV6-3	NA	TRBD1	TGTGCCAGCAGCTCTAGGGGGCCGAACACTGAAGCTTTCTTT	CASSSRGPNTEAFF
TRBJ2-7	TRBV2	once	TRBD2	TGTGCCAGCAGTGACGGGAGGGGGTTCGAGCAGTACTTC	CASSDGRGFEQYF
TRBJ2-5	TRBV20-1	NA	NA	TGCAGTGCTAGTCTGTGGGCCCCGCAAGAGACCCAGTACTTC	CSASLWAPQETQYF
TRBJ1-5	TRBV4-3	NA	NA	TGCGCCAGCAGCCAAGGGGGGGGGCCCCAGCATTTT	CASSQGGGPQHF